The rows below give T cell receptor beta chains drawn from one sample of a study of blood T cells in healthy people across ages. TCRdb reanalysed the 5' RACE reads using MiXCR and keeps one entry per CDR3 protein. The repertoire has nearly 800,000 distinct CDR3 sequences, roughly three fifths of them found once; the top ten carry about 26%. Specimen: blood. These receptors were obtained from a man aged 40-55 years in good health. Both conserved end residues are part of each CDR3. Each record gives: CDR3 DNA, CDR3 protein, V gene, J gene, clone size, D gene. D genes are given only for firm matches. Clone size is shown for a subset of rows, as once, few, many or a class of expanded clone.

TGTGCCAGCTCTATCGGCAGGACTGTACAAGAGACCCAGTACTTC	CASSIGRTVQETQYF	TRBV6-1	TRBJ2-5	.	.
TGCAGTGCTACGGAGGAAGTCTGGACTAGCGGGAGGTATCGCGAGCAGTACTTC	CSATEEVWTSGRYREQYF	TRBV20-1	TRBJ2-7	.	TRBD2
TGCGCCAGCAGCTTGGAGGGACTAGTCTTTTTCGGGGAGACCCAGTACTTC	CASSLEGLVFFGETQYF	TRBV5-1	TRBJ2-5	.	TRBD2
TGTGCCAGCAGCCAAGCCCTACGGGGGGAAAGTTACTACGAGCAGTACTTC	CASSQALRGESYYEQYF	TRBV3-1	TRBJ2-7	.	TRBD2
TGTGCCAGCAGCGATCGACTGGGGGCTGGGGCCAACGTCCTGACTTTC	CASSDRLGAGANVLTF	TRBV9	TRBJ2-6	.	.
TGCGCCAGCAGCCAAGATGCCGAACTCAATCAGCTCCAGCATTTT	CASSQDAELNQLQHF	TRBV4-1	TRBJ1-5	.	.
TGTGCCAGCAGTTATTTTGGATCCGGGGCCAACGTCCTGACTTTC	CASSYFGSGANVLTF	TRBV6-2/TRBV6-3	TRBJ2-6	few	.
TGCAGCGTTGAAGAGCTCTATGGGTACGAGCAGTACTTC	CSVEELYGYEQYF	TRBV29-1	TRBJ2-7	.	.
TGTGCCAGCATTCTCGGGACTAGCGGGGACAATGGGCAGTTCTTC	CASILGTSGDNGQFF	TRBV28	TRBJ2-1	.	TRBD2
TGTGCCAGCAGCCGAGCGGGACAGGTTATTAATGGCTACACCTTC	CASSRAGQVINGYTF	TRBV3-1	TRBJ1-2	.	TRBD1
TGTGCCAGCAGCTTATATGGCCAGGGTTCGGGGGCCCTAGCCAAAAACATTCAGTACTTC	CASSLYGQGSGALAKNIQYF	TRBV11-3	TRBJ2-4	.	.
TGTGCCAGCAGTTCGGGGACGGGAGATTGGTTCACTGAAGCTTTCTTT	CASSSGTGDWFTEAFF	TRBV27	TRBJ1-1	.	.
TGTGCCAGCAGCCGCGGCCTCAGTTCTGGGGCCAACGTCCTGACTTTC	CASSRGLSSGANVLTF	TRBV3-1	TRBJ2-6	few	.
TGCAGTGCTAGATCGTGGGTAGTGGGAGCGAACGAGGGGGGTGAGCAGTTCTTC	CSARSWVVGANEGGEQFF	TRBV20-1	TRBJ2-1	.	.
TGTGCCAGCAGCCAAGGGACAGGGGGAATCGGCACTGAAGCTTTCTTT	CASSQGTGGIGTEAFF	TRBV3-1	TRBJ1-1	few	TRBD1
TGTGCCAGCAGCTTAGCGCAGGATCAGGATGGCTACACCTTC	CASSLAQDQDGYTF	TRBV7-9	TRBJ1-2	few	.
TGCGCCAGCAGCTTGGTTTCGGGACAGGGGGCAACTAATGAAAAACTGTTTTTT	CASSLVSGQGATNEKLFF	TRBV5-1	TRBJ1-4	once	TRBD1
TGTGCCAGCAGTACTACCGGGACCCGCCGGAAAGAGACCCAGTACTTC	CASSTTGTRRKETQYF	TRBV12-3/TRBV12-4	TRBJ2-5	.	.
TGTGCCAGCAGTTCAGGACTAGGTGTATTCAACAATGAGCAGTTCTTC	CASSSGLGVFNNEQFF	TRBV27	TRBJ2-1	few	TRBD2
TGTGCCAGCAGTCCGGACAGGTCCGGCTATGGCTACACCTTC	CASSPDRSGYGYTF	TRBV28	TRBJ1-2	.	TRBD1
TGCGCCAGCAGCCCGGTGTCAGGGGTAGGGAATTCACCCCTCCACTTT	CASSPVSGVGNSPLHF	TRBV5-1	TRBJ1-6	.	.
TGTGCCAGCAGCTTGGCTGGTCCAGAGACCCAGTACTTC	CASSLAGPETQYF	TRBV5-5	TRBJ2-5	.	.
TGTGCCAGCCGGTTTGCTCCGACGAGTTTCTCTGGGGCCAACGTCCTGACTTTC	CASRFAPTSFSGANVLTF	TRBV21-1	TRBJ2-6	few	.
TGTGCCAGCAGCATTAACAGGGGGAGTAGCAATCAGCCCCAGCATTTT	CASSINRGSSNQPQHF	TRBV5-6	TRBJ1-5	.	TRBD1
TGTGCCAGCAGCGTAGGCGGGGACCATTCCTACGAGCAGTACTTC	CASSVGGDHSYEQYF	TRBV9	TRBJ2-7	.	.
TGTGCCAGCAGTTACGGGAGTCCGAGCTCCTACAATGAGCAGTTCTTC	CASSYGSPSSYNEQFF	TRBV6-5	TRBJ2-1	.	.
TGCAGCGTTGTTCCGATCACCAGGAGGGCAGATACGCAGTATTTT	CSVVPITRRADTQYF	TRBV29-1	TRBJ2-3	many	.
TGTGCCAGCAGTACGACACTCCATTCACCCCTCCACTTT	CASSTTLHSPLHF	TRBV6-5	TRBJ1-6	.	.
TGCAGCGTTGTTGGTCAGAACACTGAAGCTTTCTTT	CSVVGQNTEAFF	TRBV29-1	TRBJ1-1	.	.
TGTGCCAGCAGTTTTGACGCGAACACTGAAGCTTTCTTT	CASSFDANTEAFF	TRBV28	TRBJ1-1	.	.
TGTGCCAGCAGACCTGACCTTAGCAATCAGCCCCAGCATTTT	CASRPDLSNQPQHF	TRBV6-5	TRBJ1-5	few	.
TGTGCCAGCAGCTTAGCCGGCGGGACGATCCAAGAGACCCAGTACTTC	CASSLAGGTIQETQYF	TRBV7-9	TRBJ2-5	once	.
TGTGCCACCCAACGGGACAGGGGGCCGGATGGCTACACCTTC	CATQRDRGPDGYTF	TRBV2	TRBJ1-2	.	TRBD1
TGCAGTGCTAGACTAGCGTTGGAGACCCAGTACTTC	CSARLALETQYF	TRBV20-1	TRBJ2-5	.	.
TGTGCCACTAGCAGAGATCGCCTAATCCAAGAGACCCAGTACTTC	CATSRDRLIQETQYF	TRBV15	TRBJ2-5	.	.
TGCAGTGCTAGACCTCCCAGCACAGATACGCAGTATTTT	CSARPPSTDTQYF	TRBV20-1	TRBJ2-3	.	.
TGTGCCAGCAGTTTCGTGGGGGCCCAGGCGGAGACCCAGTACTTC	CASSFVGAQAETQYF	TRBV12-3/TRBV12-4	TRBJ2-5	.	.
TGTGCCAGCAGCTCCGGGCCTCAAATACAGTTCTTC	CASSSGPQIQFF	TRBV7-2	TRBJ2-1	.	.
TGTGCCAGCAGTTTAGTGGCGGGAGGGAGCTCCTACGAGCAGTACTTC	CASSLVAGGSSYEQYF	TRBV27	TRBJ2-7	.	TRBD2
TGTGCCAGCAGCCAGGGACAGGCCATGAACACTGAAGCTTTCTTT	CASSQGQAMNTEAFF	TRBV7-9	TRBJ1-1	.	TRBD1
TGTGCCAGCAGTGGCGAATTCCTTCAGTACTTC	CASSGEFLQYF	TRBV2	TRBJ2-4	.	.
TGTGCCAGCATCCTTACTAGCGGGCCCCACAATGAGCAGTTCTTC	CASILTSGPHNEQFF	TRBV27	TRBJ2-1	.	TRBD2
TGCAGTGCTGGAGGACTGGATGGGGATACGCAGTATTTT	CSAGGLDGDTQYF	TRBV20-1	TRBJ2-3	.	.
TGTGCCAGCAGCCAAGAAGACAGCTACACCGGGGAGCTGTTTTTT	CASSQEDSYTGELFF	TRBV4-2	TRBJ2-2	.	.
TGTGCCAGCAGCCAGGAAACTAGCGGGGGGTGGACAGATACGCAGTATTTT	CASSQETSGGWTDTQYF	TRBV3-1	TRBJ2-3	once	TRBD2
TGTGCCAGCAGACCAAGACAGGAGAATCAGCCCCAGCATTTT	CASRPRQENQPQHF	TRBV6-8	TRBJ1-5	.	.
TGCAGTGCTCGGGGCGGACAGGTAGCAAGCACAGATACGCAGTATTTT	CSARGGQVASTDTQYF	TRBV20-1	TRBJ2-3	few	TRBD1
TGTGCCACCATCCCACAGATACACCCGACCTACGAGCAGTACTTC	CATIPQIHPTYEQYF	TRBV6-1	TRBJ2-7	few	.
TGTGCCAGCAGGCCCCGGGGACAGGGATGTGGCTACACCTTC	CASRPRGQGCGYTF	TRBV6-2/TRBV6-3	TRBJ1-2	.	TRBD1
TGCGCCAGCAGCTCCGGCGGGGGTTCCTACGAGCAGTACTTC	CASSSGGGSYEQYF	TRBV5-1	TRBJ2-7	.	TRBD2
TGTGCCAGCAGCCCCCCGACAGCCCCCGGGTTCTTC	CASSPPTAPGFF	TRBV13	TRBJ2-1	few	.
TGTGCCAGCAGCTCGGGGACAGCCAAAAGCATTCAGTACTTC	CASSSGTAKSIQYF	TRBV7-8	TRBJ2-4	.	TRBD1
TGTGCCAGCAGTGTCAGTTCGGCCAACGTCCTGACTTTC	CASSVSSANVLTF	TRBV27	TRBJ2-6	.	.
TGTGCCAGCAGGCGGGACGGGACCTCCGAGCAGTACTTC	CASRRDGTSEQYF	TRBV6-5	TRBJ2-7	.	.
TGTGCCAGCAGTGAAAGGGGCCAGCCCCAGCATTTT	CASSERGQPQHF	TRBV6-1	TRBJ1-5	.	.
TGCGCCAGCAGCCAAGCGGGACAGGGGATTCAAAAACTGTTTTTT	CASSQAGQGIQKLFF	TRBV4-1	TRBJ1-4	.	TRBD1
TGTGCCAGCAGTGATCGGACAGGGAACACCGTGGGAACGCAGTATTTT	CASSDRTGNTVGTQYF	TRBV2	TRBJ2-3	.	TRBD1
TGTGCCAGCAGCCAAAATCCCCCCCGGTTTCCTGGTTCCACAGATACGCAGTATTTT	CASSQNPPRFPGSTDTQYF	TRBV3-1	TRBJ2-3	.	.
TGTGCCAGCAGGCCCCCCGACAGGGTCTCCTACGAGCAGTACTTC	CASRPPDRVSYEQYF	TRBV12-3/TRBV12-4	TRBJ2-7	.	TRBD1